The 7 T cell receptor beta chains given below trace back to one sample, sequenced in a study of type 1 regulatory T cells. General study findings and limits: Compared with non-Tr1 cells, Tr1 cells showed a narrower TCR repertoire.

TCRdb used MiXCR to reprocess the reads, holding one entry per CDR3 protein. The top ten hold more than 7.5% of the sample, which has tens of thousands of distinct CDR3 sequences, around 20% seen once. Their antigen targets remain unknown. The specimen sequenced was cultured type 1 regulatory T (Tr1) cells, either the whole culture or a sorted fraction (not recorded which). These receptors were collected from a human donor in good health.

This clonotype was counted ten times or more. The chain recombines TRBV7-2 with TRBJ2-7, with TRBD1 matching 9 bases. Germline CDR1 reads SGHTA; CDR2 reads FQGNSA. Losses at the gene ends were 2 bases for V and 2 bases for J; bases not matched to a gene: 7. CDR3 length equals 16 residues. CDR3 sequence (DNA): TGTGCCAGCAGCTTACGACAGGGGGTGGTCACCTACGAGCAGTACTTC. Its protein is CASSLRQGVVTYEQYF.

The table lists this clonotype with a few counts. V gene TRBV24-1 combines with J gene TRBJ2-7, with D possibly matching TRBD1 (5 bases). This CDR3 is 16 amino acids long. Trimming left V 4 bases short and J 3 bases short, with 18 bases between. Per the germline V gene, CDR1 is KGHDR and CDR2 is SFDVKD. CDR3 region: CATSDLHRMGLYEQYF. DNA of the CDR3: TGTGCCACCAGTGACCTTCACAGGATGGGGCTCTACGAGCAGTACTTC.

This clonotype has just a few counts. The chain couples TRBV6-5 to TRBJ1-6; a weak D match, TRBD1 (6 bases). Per germline, CDR1 MNHEY and CDR2 SVGAGI. There are 15 residues in the CDR3. Trimming took off 6 bases at V and 14 bases at J, with 23 bases between the two ends. CDR3 in DNA: TGTGCCAGCAGACCCGTCAATGGACAGACTCCATCCCTCCACTTT. Protein sequence: CASRPVNGQTPSLHF.

Only a few counts were recorded for this clonotype. The V call is TRBV15, the J call TRBJ1-4, with 7 bases aligning to TRBD1. The germline V gene has CDR1 LNHNV and CDR2 YYDKDF (reference sequence). CDR3 size: 16 residues. The J segment lost 3 bases and the V segment lost 0 bases, leaving 4 bases of the junction unmatched. The CDR3: CATSRDGGTANEKLFF. The CDR3 bases are TGTGCCACCAGCAGAGATGGGGGGACAGCTAATGAAAAACTGTTTTTT.

The chain carries TRBV20-1 and TRBJ2-1; D remains ambiguous. Germline CDR1 reads DFQATT; CDR2 reads SNEGSKA (reference sequence). Between the trimmed V and J ends, which lost 0 bases and 0 bases, there was a span of 9 bases. The CDR3 spans 15 residues. CDR3 nucleotides: TGCAGTGCTAGAGATTCAAGGTACTCCTACAATGAGCAGTTCTTC. It specifies CSARDSRYSYNEQFF.

Comments on this clonotype: It may be a read error: a sequence one base away is much more abundant. V is TRBV6-2 or TRBV6-3 and J is TRBJ2-7, with D unresolved. Germline V gene lookup returns CDR1 MNHEY and CDR2 SVGEGT. Trimming cost V 0 bases and J 6 bases, with 9 bases left between them. The CDR3 loop spans 13 amino acids. The CDR3 DNA reads TGTGCCAGCAGTTACTCTGGACCGTCCGAGCAGTACTTC. This gives the protein CASSYSGPSEQYF.

This clonotype was seen at least ten times. This chain connects TRBV27 to TRBJ2-2; the match to TRBD2 covers 10 bases. This CDR3 region has 18 residues. With V trimmed by 4 bases and J by 6 bases, 14 bases remained unmatched. The V gene's germline CDR1 is MNHEY and CDR2 SMNVEV (reference sequence). The CDR3 reads CASSYLLRSGRWPGELFF. DNA for the CDR3: TGTGCCAGCAGTTATCTATTGCGTAGCGGGAGGTGGCCCGGGGAGCTGTTTTTT.